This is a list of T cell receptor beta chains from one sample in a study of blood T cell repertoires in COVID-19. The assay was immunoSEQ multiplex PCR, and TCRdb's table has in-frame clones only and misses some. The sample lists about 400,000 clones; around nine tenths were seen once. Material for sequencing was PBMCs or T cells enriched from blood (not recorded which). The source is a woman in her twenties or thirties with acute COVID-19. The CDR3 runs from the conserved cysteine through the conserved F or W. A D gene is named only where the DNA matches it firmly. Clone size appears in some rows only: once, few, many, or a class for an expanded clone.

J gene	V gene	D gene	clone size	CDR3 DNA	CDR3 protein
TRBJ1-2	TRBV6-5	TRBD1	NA	TGTGCCAGCAGCGACAGGGGGCCTAACTATGGCTACACCTTC	CASSDRGPNYGYTF
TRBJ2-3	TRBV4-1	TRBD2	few	TGCGCCAGCAGCCAGGGACTAGCGGTCACAGATACGCAGTATTTT	CASSQGLAVTDTQYF
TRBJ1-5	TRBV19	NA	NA	TGTGCCAGTAGTTCGGAGGGAGGGCAGCATCAGCCCCAGCATTTT	CASSSEGGQHQPQHF
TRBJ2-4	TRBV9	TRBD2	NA	TGTGCCAGCAGCACTAGCGGGGCCGCCAAAAACATTCAGTACTTC	CASSTSGAAKNIQYF
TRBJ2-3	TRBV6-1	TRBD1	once	TGTGCCAGCAGCCTAGGGACAGGGGACGCAGATACGCAGTATTTT	CASSLGTGDADTQYF
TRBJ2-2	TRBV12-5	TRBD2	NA	TGTGCTAGTGGGAAGATTACTAGCGGGGGAACCGGGGAGCTGTTTTTT	CASGKITSGGTGELFF
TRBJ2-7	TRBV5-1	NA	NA	TGCGCCAGCAGCTTGGACTTGGGTCAGGGGAACTACGAGCAGTACTTC	CASSLDLGQGNYEQYF
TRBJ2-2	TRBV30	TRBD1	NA	TGTGCCTGGAGGCCGGGACAGGGTCTGTTGTTTTTT	CAWRPGQGLLFF
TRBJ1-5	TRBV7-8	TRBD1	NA	TGTGCCAGCAGCTCGGACAGGGTAGGACAGCCCCAGCATTTT	CASSSDRVGQPQHF
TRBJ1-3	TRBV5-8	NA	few	TGTGCCAGCAGCTTGACAGCAATAAGCTCTGGAAACACCATATATTTT	CASSLTAISSGNTIYF
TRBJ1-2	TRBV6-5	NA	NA	TGTGCCAGCAGTTCCGGACAGACGGAAACCTTC	CASSSGQTETF
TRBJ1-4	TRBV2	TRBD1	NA	TGTGCCAGCAGCGGGACAGTCAGGGAAAAACTGTTTTTT	CASSGTVREKLFF
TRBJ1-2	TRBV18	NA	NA	TGTGCCAGCTCACCACCCCCAGTCAGGGGCGATGGCTACACCTTC	CASSPPPVRGDGYTF
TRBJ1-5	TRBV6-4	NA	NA	TGTGCCAGCAGTGACATTATGCCGACAAGCTGGCGTCAGCCCCAGCATTTT	CASSDIMPTSWRQPQHF
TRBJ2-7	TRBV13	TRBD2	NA	TGTGCCAGCAGCTCTCTAGCGGGGGGCTTATACGAGCAGTACTTC	CASSSLAGGLYEQYF
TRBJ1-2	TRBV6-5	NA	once	TGTGCCAGCTTTGAATCGAGCAACTATGGCTACACCTTC	CASFESSNYGYTF
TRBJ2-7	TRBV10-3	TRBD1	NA	TGTGCCATTGGACAGGGGGAGTCCTACGAGCAGTACTTC	CAIGQGESYEQYF
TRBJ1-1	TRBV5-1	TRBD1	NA	TGCGCCAGCAGCTTGACCGGGACAGGGGAGTTGATGAACACTGAAGCTTTCTTT	CASSLTGTGELMNTEAFF
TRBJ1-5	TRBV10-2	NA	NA	TGCGCCAGCAGGTCCGGGGGCAATCAGCCCCAGCATTTT	CASRSGGNQPQHF
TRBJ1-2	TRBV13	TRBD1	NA	TGTGCCAGCAGCTCCCAGGGGGCAGACTATGGCTACACCTTC	CASSSQGADYGYTF
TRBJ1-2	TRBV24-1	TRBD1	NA	TGTGCCACCAGTGATCGACAGGGAACACGCTATGGCTACACCTTC	CATSDRQGTRYGYTF
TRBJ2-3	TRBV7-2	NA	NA	TGTGCCAGCAGCTTAAGAAGAGGCACAGATACGCAGTATTTT	CASSLRRGTDTQYF
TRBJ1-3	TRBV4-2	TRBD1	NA	TGTGCCAGCACCCGGGACAGGGATTGGGACACCATATATTTT	CASTRDRDWDTIYF
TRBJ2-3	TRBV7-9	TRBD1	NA	TGTGCCAGCAGCGAGACAGGGAAGACAGATACGCAGTATTTT	CASSETGKTDTQYF
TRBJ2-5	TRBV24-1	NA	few	TGTGCCACCAGTTCCGCCCCAAACTCAGGGCAGAGGACCCAGTACTTC	CATSSAPNSGQRTQYF
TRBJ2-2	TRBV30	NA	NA	TGTGCCTGGAGTCAGGGGTTCGGGGAGCTGTTTTTT	CAWSQGFGELFF
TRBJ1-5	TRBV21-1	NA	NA	TGTGCCAGCATCCCCAGGCGCGGGGAAAGCAATCAGCCCCAGCATTTT	CASIPRRGESNQPQHF
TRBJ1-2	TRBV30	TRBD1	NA	TGTGCCTGCAAGACAGGGGGAACGGGCTACACCTTC	CACKTGGTGYTF
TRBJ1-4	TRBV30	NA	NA	TGTGCCTGGAGTGTTGTGCATCTCGGTGAAAAACTGTTTTTT	CAWSVVHLGEKLFF
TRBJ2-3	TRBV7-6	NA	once	TGTGCCAGCAGCTTCCAGACAAGCACAGATACGCAGTATTTT	CASSFQTSTDTQYF
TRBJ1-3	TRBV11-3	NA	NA	TGTGCCAGCAGCTCTACGGGAACAACTGGAAACACCATATATTTT	CASSSTGTTGNTIYF
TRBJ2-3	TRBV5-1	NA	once	TGCGCCAGCAGCCTGTCCGAGGGGGGGAGCCAAGGTACGCAGTATTTT	CASSLSEGGSQGTQYF
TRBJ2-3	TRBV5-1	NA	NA	TGCGCCAGCAGCTTGGAGGGGTTTGTAACAGATACGCAGTATTTT	CASSLEGFVTDTQYF
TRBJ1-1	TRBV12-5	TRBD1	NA	TGTGCTAGTGGTTTGGCCGGACAGGGAGAAAACACTGAAGCTTTCTTT	CASGLAGQGENTEAFF
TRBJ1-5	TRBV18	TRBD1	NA	TGTGCCAGCTCACCCGCAGGGGGCGGGCAGCCCCAGCATTTT	CASSPAGGGQPQHF
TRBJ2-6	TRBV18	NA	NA	TGTGCCAGCTCACCATCGGGACTCTACTCTGGGGCCAACGTCCTGACTTTC	CASSPSGLYSGANVLTF
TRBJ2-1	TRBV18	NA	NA	TGTGCCAGCTCACTTGGCCTGAACAATGAGCAGTTCTTC	CASSLGLNNEQFF
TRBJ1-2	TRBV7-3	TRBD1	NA	TGTGCCAGCAGCACCGGCGGTCAGGGGGCAGGTGGCTACACCTTC	CASSTGGQGAGGYTF
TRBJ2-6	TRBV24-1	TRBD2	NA	TGTGCCACCAGTGACCCGCCAGGGAGGGGTAACCACTCTGGGGCCAACGTCCTGACTTTC	CATSDPPGRGNHSGANVLTF
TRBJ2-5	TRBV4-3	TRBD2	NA	TGCGCCAGCAGCCAAGGACTAGCGGGGGGGCAAGAGACCCAGTACTTC	CASSQGLAGGQETQYF
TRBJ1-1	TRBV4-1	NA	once	TGCGCCAGCAGCCTCCAAGGAGGTGGGGTGGGGAACACTGAAGCTTTCTTT	CASSLQGGGVGNTEAFF
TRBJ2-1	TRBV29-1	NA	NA	TGCAGCGTTAAGCCGGTTGGAGGGAACGCGACCTACTACAATGAGCAGTTCTTC	CSVKPVGGNATYYNEQFF
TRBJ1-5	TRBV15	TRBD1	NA	TGTGCCACCAGCAACTACAGGGGTATTGAGCCCCAGCATTTT	CATSNYRGIEPQHF
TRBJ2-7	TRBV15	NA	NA	TGTGCCACCAGCAGAGAGGGACAATCCACTGACGAGCAGTACTTC	CATSREGQSTDEQYF
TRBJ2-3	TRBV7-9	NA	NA	TGTGCCAGCAGCTCTACAGAATTCCATACGCAGTATTTT	CASSSTEFHTQYF
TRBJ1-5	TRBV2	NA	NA	TGTGCCACCACCCGCGGGAGGACTCCTAGCAATCAGCCCCAGCATTTT	CATTRGRTPSNQPQHF
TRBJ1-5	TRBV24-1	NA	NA	TGTGCCACCAGTGAGACAGGAAATCAGCCCCAGCATTTT	CATSETGNQPQHF
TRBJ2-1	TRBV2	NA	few	TGTGCCAGCAGCCTGCTACGGAATGAGCAGTTCTTC	CASSLLRNEQFF
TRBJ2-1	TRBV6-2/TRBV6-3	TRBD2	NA	TGTGCCAGCAGTTACTCTCATAGCGGGGGGGCCAATGAGCAGTTCTTC	CASSYSHSGGANEQFF
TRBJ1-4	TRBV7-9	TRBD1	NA	TGTGCCAGCAGCTTAGGGGACAGCGCAACTAATGAAAAACTGTTTTTT	CASSLGDSATNEKLFF
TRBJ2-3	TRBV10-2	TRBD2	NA	TGCGCCAGCAGTGAGAGCCTAGCGGGGCCAGATACGCAGTATTTT	CASSESLAGPDTQYF
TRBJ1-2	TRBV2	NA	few	TGTGCCAGCAGTGGAGAGAACTATGGCTACACCTTC	CASSGENYGYTF
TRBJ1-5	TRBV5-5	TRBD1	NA	TGTGCCAGCAGCTTGGGGGACAGGGACAATCAGCCCCAGCATTTT	CASSLGDRDNQPQHF
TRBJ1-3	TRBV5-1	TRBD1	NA	TGCGCCAGCAGCTCGGACAGGGGCCTTGGAAACACCATATATTTT	CASSSDRGLGNTIYF
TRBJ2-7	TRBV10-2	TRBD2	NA	TGCGCCAGCATGGACGGCGGGGGGGCTTACGAGCAGTACTTC	CASMDGGGAYEQYF
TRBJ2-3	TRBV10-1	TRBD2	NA	TGCGCCAGCAGTCGGACTAGCGGGGGAACAGATACGCAGTATTTT	CASSRTSGGTDTQYF
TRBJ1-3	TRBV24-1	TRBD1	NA	TGTGCCACCAGTGATAATGACAGGGGCGCTGGAAACACCATATATTTT	CATSDNDRGAGNTIYF
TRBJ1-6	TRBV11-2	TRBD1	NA	TGTGCCAGCAGCCTCACTCCGGGACAGGACGCCTATAATTCACCCCTCCACTTT	CASSLTPGQDAYNSPLHF
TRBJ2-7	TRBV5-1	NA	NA	TGCGCCAGCAGCTTCTCGGGAGACTACATCTACGAGCAGTACTTC	CASSFSGDYIYEQYF
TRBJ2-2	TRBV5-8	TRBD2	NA	TGTGCCAGCAGCTTTTGGAGCGGGGGGCTCCCCGGGGAGCTGTTTTTT	CASSFWSGGLPGELFF